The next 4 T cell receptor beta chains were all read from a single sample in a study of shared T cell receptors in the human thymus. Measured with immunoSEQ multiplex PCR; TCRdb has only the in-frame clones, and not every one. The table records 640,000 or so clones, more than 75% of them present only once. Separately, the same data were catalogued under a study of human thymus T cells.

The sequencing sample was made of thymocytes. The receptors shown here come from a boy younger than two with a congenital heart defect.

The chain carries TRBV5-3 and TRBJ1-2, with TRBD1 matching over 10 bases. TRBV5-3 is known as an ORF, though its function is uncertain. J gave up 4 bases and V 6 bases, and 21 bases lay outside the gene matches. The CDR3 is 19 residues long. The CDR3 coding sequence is TGTGCCAGAACGTCCGGGACAGGGGTTCAAGAGACCCTTTCCTATGGCTACACCTTC. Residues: CARTSGTGVQETLSYGYTF.

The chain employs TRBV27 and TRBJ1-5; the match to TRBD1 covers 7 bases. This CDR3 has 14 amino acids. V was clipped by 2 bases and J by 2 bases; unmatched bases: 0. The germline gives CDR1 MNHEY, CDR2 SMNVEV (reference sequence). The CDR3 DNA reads TGTGCCAGCAGTTTACAGGGGGGCAATCAGCCCCAGCATTTT. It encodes CASSLQGGNQPQHF.

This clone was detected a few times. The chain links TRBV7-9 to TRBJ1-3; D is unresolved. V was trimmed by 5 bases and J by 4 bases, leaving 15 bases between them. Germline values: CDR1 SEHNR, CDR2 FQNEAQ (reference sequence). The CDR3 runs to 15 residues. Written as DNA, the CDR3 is TGTGCCAGCAGCCTGAAACCGTACGGGGGAAACACCATATATTTT. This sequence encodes CASSLKPYGGNTIYF.

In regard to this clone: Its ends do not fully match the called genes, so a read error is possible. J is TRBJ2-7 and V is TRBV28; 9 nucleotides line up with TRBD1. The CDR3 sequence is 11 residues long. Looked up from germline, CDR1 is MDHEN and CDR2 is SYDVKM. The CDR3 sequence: CASSLRGQGFF. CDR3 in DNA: TGTGCCAGCAGTTTAAGGGGACAGGGATTCTTC.